The rows below give T cell receptor beta chains drawn from one sample of a study of blood T cell repertoires in COVID-19. TCRdb's copy holds only in-frame clones and misses some; the assay was immunoSEQ multiplex PCR. In the table there are some 100,000 clones, 88% of which are singletons. Input material: peripheral blood. The receptors shown here come from a woman older than 75 with active COVID-19. CDR3s include the opening cysteine and the closing phenylalanine or tryptophan. D genes are given only for firm matches. For some rows the clone size is stated as once, few or many, or as a class when expanded; others skip it.

V gene	D gene	J gene	clone size	CDR3 DNA	CDR3 protein
TRBV28	-	TRBJ2-5	once	TGTGCCAGCAGTTATCACAGGATCTTTGGACAGCCTGGACAAGAGACCCAGTACTTC	CASSYHRIFGQPGQETQYF
TRBV5-4	TRBD1	TRBJ2-4	-	TGTGCCAGCAGCCCGGGACAGGGGAGGCTTCAGTACTTC	CASSPGQGRLQYF
TRBV27	TRBD1	TRBJ2-7	-	TGTGCCAGTGGGGGGACAGGGGGATACGAGCAGTACTTC	CASGGTGGYEQYF
TRBV7-2	TRBD2	TRBJ2-2	-	TGTGCCAGCAGCAGACTAGCGGGAGGTCTCGGGGAGCTGTTTTTT	CASSRLAGGLGELFF
TRBV12-3/TRBV12-4	-	TRBJ1-6	-	TGTGCCAGCAGCCCAAACTTGAATTCACCCCTCCACTTT	CASSPNLNSPLHF
TRBV7-2	-	TRBJ2-3	-	TGTGCCAGCAGCTTAGGTCCAGCGCCTGGCACAGATACGCAGTATTTT	CASSLGPAPGTDTQYF
TRBV24-1	TRBD1	TRBJ2-2	-	TGTGCCACCAGAGCAGGGGGTGTCACCGGGGAGCTGTTTTTT	CATRAGGVTGELFF
TRBV28	-	TRBJ1-2	-	TGTGCCAGCAGAATCCTTAGTGGCTATGGCTACACCTTC	CASRILSGYGYTF
TRBV28	-	TRBJ1-5	-	TGTGCCAGCAGGCTGGGGGGTACGATTGTTCAGCCCCAGCATTTT	CASRLGGTIVQPQHF
TRBV5-4	-	TRBJ2-1	-	TGTGCCAGCAGCTTGGATGGGAGATCATACAATGAGCAGTTCTTC	CASSLDGRSYNEQFF
TRBV5-1	-	TRBJ2-3	-	TGCGCCAGCAGCTCTTGGGACTTAACAGATACGCAGTATTTT	CASSSWDLTDTQYF
TRBV10-3	-	TRBJ2-3	-	TGTGCCATCAGTGGTGGAGTCGGGAGTAGCACAGATACGCAGTATTTT	CAISGGVGSSTDTQYF
TRBV28	-	TRBJ2-4	-	TGTGCCAGCAGTTCCCCCACGGGAAACATTCAGTACTTC	CASSSPTGNIQYF
TRBV3-1/TRBV3-2	TRBD2	TRBJ2-7	-	TGTGCCAGCAGCCTTAACGGACTAGCGGGAGAAGACGAGCAGTACTTC	CASSLNGLAGEDEQYF
TRBV7-8	-	TRBJ2-4	-	TGTGCCAGCAGCTTACAGGGCGGTATCCAGTACTTC	CASSLQGGIQYF
TRBV6-2/TRBV6-3	-	TRBJ2-3	-	TGTGCCAGCAGCTCCCTGGGTAGCGGCACAGATACGCAGTATTTT	CASSSLGSGTDTQYF
TRBV4-1	-	TRBJ1-1	-	TGCGCCAGCAGCCACCGACCCCTGGCGAGGACTGAAGCTTTCTTT	CASSHRPLARTEAFF
TRBV24-1	-	TRBJ2-2	-	TGTGCCACCAGTGGTAGCAGTTTCCGGGACACCGGGGAGCTGTTTTTT	CATSGSSFRDTGELFF
TRBV7-9	-	TRBJ1-1	-	TGTGCCAGCAGCCCTCAGGGGAACACTGAAGCTTTCTTT	CASSPQGNTEAFF
TRBV7-9	TRBD2	TRBJ2-5	-	TGTGCCAGCAGCCAAACGACTAGCGGGAAGGGGACCCAGTACTTC	CASSQTTSGKGTQYF
TRBV14	-	TRBJ2-3	-	TGTGCCAGCAGCCAAGGGGCCGGTGGGACAGATACGCAGTATTTT	CASSQGAGGTDTQYF
TRBV10-3	TRBD2	TRBJ2-3	-	TGTGCCACCTCTCCCCCACAGGCACCTAGCGGCGGCTTGAATTTT	CATSPPQAPSGGLNF
TRBV7-3	-	TRBJ2-2	-	TGTGCCAGCAGCCCCTACTACACCGGGGAGCTGTTTTTT	CASSPYYTGELFF
TRBV7-9	TRBD1	TRBJ1-5	-	TGTGCCAGCAGCTTGGAAGTAGGGGGCGCCTGGCAGCCCCAGCATTTT	CASSLEVGGAWQPQHF
TRBV6-5	TRBD1	TRBJ2-1	once	TGTGCCAGCAGTTACGGGACAGGGGTGGGCAATGAGCAGTTCTTC	CASSYGTGVGNEQFF
TRBV7-2	TRBD2	TRBJ2-3	-	TGTGCCAGCAGCTTACCAGCGGGAGCTTCCTCAAATACGCAGTATTTT	CASSLPAGASSNTQYF
TRBV2	-	TRBJ2-7	-	TGTGCCAGCAGTCCCACACCTATACAGCACTACGAGCAGTACTTC	CASSPTPIQHYEQYF
TRBV28	TRBD2	TRBJ2-7	few	TGTGCCAGCAGTTTCACCGGGACTAGCTCCTACGAGCAGTACTTC	CASSFTGTSSYEQYF
TRBV19	-	TRBJ1-5	-	TGTGCCAGTAGTATTCTCGGGGATGGGAATCAGCCCCAGCATTTT	CASSILGDGNQPQHF
TRBV2	TRBD1	TRBJ1-5	-	TGTGCCAGCAGTCGACAGGGGCGGGATCAGCCCCAGCATTTT	CASSRQGRDQPQHF
TRBV7-9	TRBD2	TRBJ2-1	-	TGTGCCAGCAGCTTACCAGGACTAGCGGGAGGGGAAAATGAGCAGTTCTTC	CASSLPGLAGGENEQFF
TRBV27	-	TRBJ1-2	-	TGTGCCAGCAGTTTAAATAGAGGACCTCCAACGGGAGGCTACACCTTC	CASSLNRGPPTGGYTF
TRBV7-2	-	TRBJ1-1	-	TGTGCCAGCAACACCCCGGGGTACAACACTGAAGCTTTCTTT	CASNTPGYNTEAFF
TRBV7-9	-	TRBJ2-5	-	TGTGCCAGCACCTCAATCGGGGGTGGAGAGACCCAGTACTTC	CASTSIGGGETQYF
TRBV5-1	TRBD1	TRBJ2-3	-	TGCGCCAGCAGCGGCGGGACAGGGGGCGAAGATACGCAGTATTTT	CASSGGTGGEDTQYF
TRBV4-1	TRBD2	TRBJ2-1	-	TGCGCCAGCAGCCAAGATAGAACTAGCGGGAGAAATGAGCAGTTCTTC	CASSQDRTSGRNEQFF
TRBV6-5	TRBD1	TRBJ1-3	once	TGTGCCAGCCGACAGGGCGTCGGAAACACCATATATTTT	CASRQGVGNTIYF
TRBV7-5	-	TRBJ2-5	-	TGTGCCAGAAGCGCAGCCCCTAGGGGGAGACGAGAGATTGAGTACTTC	CARSAAPRGRREIEYF
TRBV10-3	-	TRBJ2-7	-	TGTGCCATCAGACCGCTTGCAGACGGGTATTCCTACGAGCAGTACTTC	CAIRPLADGYSYEQYF
TRBV7-2	-	TRBJ2-7	-	TGTGCCAGCAGCCCACGGGATCCGATATACGAGCAGTACTTC	CASSPRDPIYEQYF
TRBV27	TRBD2	TRBJ2-1	-	TGTGCCAGCAGTTTTGGCGGGCCGGGACTAGCGGGAGCAAATGAGCAGTTCTTC	CASSFGGPGLAGANEQFF
TRBV2	-	TRBJ1-6	-	TGTGCCAGCAGTGAACGATCGGGGGATAATTCACCCCTCCACTTT	CASSERSGDNSPLHF
TRBV5-1	TRBD1	TRBJ1-3	-	TGCGCCAGCAGCCGAGGCGGAGGGGGCAGGAACACCATATATTTT	CASSRGGGGRNTIYF
TRBV4-3	-	TRBJ1-2	-	TGCGCCAGCAGCCAAGGCAATGACGGCGGTACGGGCTACACCTTC	CASSQGNDGGTGYTF
TRBV10-3	TRBD1	TRBJ1-5	-	TGTGCCAGCGGGACAGGGGGAGTGAGTGGCAATCAGCCCCAGCATTTT	CASGTGGVSGNQPQHF
TRBV15	-	TRBJ2-6	-	TGTGCCACCGGATTACACAGTTCTGGGGCCAACGTCCTGACTTTC	CATGLHSSGANVLTF
TRBV6-5	-	TRBJ2-3	-	TGTGCCAGCACGCGAGGAGATACGCAGTATTTT	CASTRGDTQYF
TRBV24-1	TRBD2	TRBJ2-3	-	TGTGCCACCAGTGATACAATAACTAGCGGGGAAAGCACAGATACGCAGTATTTT	CATSDTITSGESTDTQYF
TRBV10-1	-	TRBJ2-2	-	TGCGCCAGCAGGGAATGTTTGACTGGGGAGCTGTTTTTT	CASRECLTGELFF
TRBV11-2	TRBD1	TRBJ2-2	-	TGTGCCAGCACTCGGACAGGACTTACCACCGGGGAGCTGTTTTTT	CASTRTGLTTGELFF
TRBV10-3	TRBD2	TRBJ2-1	-	TGTGCCATCAGCCGACTAGCGGGAGGCTCCTACAATGAGCAGTTCTTC	CAISRLAGGSYNEQFF
TRBV24-1	TRBD2	TRBJ2-2	-	TGTGCCACCAGTGATACCGGGACTAGCGTTGTACACGGGGAGCTGTTTTTT	CATSDTGTSVVHGELFF
TRBV27	TRBD2	TRBJ2-1	-	TGTGCCAGCAGTTCCCGGACAGCCGGGACTAGCCGTAACAATGAGCAGTTCTTC	CASSSRTAGTSRNNEQFF
TRBV28	-	TRBJ1-5	-	TGTGCCAGCAGTTTAGGGCAGGGTGGCAATCAGCCCCAGCATTTT	CASSLGQGGNQPQHF